The next 5 T cell receptor beta chains were all read from a single sample in a study of T cell repertoires and HLA-DP antigens. These receptors are not linked to any known antigen. TCRdb's table, derived via immunoSEQ multiplex PCR, lists solely in-frame clones and lacks some. The data show approximately 100,000 clones, roughly 86% seen once. Sequencing was done on a sample of CD4+ T cells from PBMCs. These receptors were taken from a man aged 45-60 years in good health and CMV-seronegative.

Regarding this clone: At one boundary the junction diverges from the germline segment, which might be a read error. This rearrangement joins TRBV7-7 to TRBJ2-7; possibly TRBD1 or TRBD2 for D (5 bases each). Germline CDR1 reads SSHAT; CDR2 reads FNYEAQ (reference sequence). This CDR3 spans 14 amino acids. The CDR3 DNA reads as TGTGCTAGCAGCTTGGGGGTTTCTTCCTACGAGCAGTACTTC. Amino acid sequence: CASSLGVSSYEQYF.

This clone was found once. The V gene is TRBV29-1, the J gene TRBJ2-3; 10 bases align to TRBD2. The ends lost 7 bases at V and 4 bases at J; junction bases unmatched: 8. Germline assignment: CDR1 SQVTM and CDR2 ANQGSEA. This CDR3 has 14 residues. The CDR3 loop reads CSARGTSDADTQYF. The CDR3 DNA reads TGCAGCGCCAGGGGGACTAGCGACGCAGATACGCAGTATTTT.

V and J are TRBV2 and TRBJ2-1; D might be TRBD2 (5 bases). The germline V gene encodes CDR1 SNHLY and CDR2 FYNNEI. The CDR3 has 14 residues. Trimming cost V 6 bases and J 3 bases, with 12 bases left between them. The CDR3 here is CASSLSGNYNEQFF. In DNA, the CDR3 is TGTGCCAGCAGCTTAAGCGGAAACTACAATGAGCAGTTCTTC.

The chain carries TRBV7-2 and TRBJ1-1; D perhaps matches TRBD1 (6 bases). The germline CDR1 and CDR2 sequences are SGHTA and FQGNSA. Trimming stripped 4 bases from V and 8 bases from J, with 14 bases between. The CDR3 has 13 residues. CDR3 loop: CASSSQGTGEAFF. CDR3 coding DNA: TGTGCCAGCAGCTCCCAGGGGACGGGGGAAGCTTTCTTT.

With regard to this clone: The CDR3 end shows no conserved phenylalanine or tryptophan, and so a read error is likely. The gene calls are TRBV7-9 and TRBJ1-2; D may be TRBD1 (5 bases). V lost 5 bases to trimming and J lost 6 bases, with 10 bases between them. Germline-derived CDR1 and CDR2 are SEHNR and FQNEAQ (reference sequence). This CDR3 contains 12 residues. CDR3 nucleotide sequence: TGTGCCAGCAGCCCCCGGGGGGATGGCTACACCCTC. Its protein product is CASSPRGDGYTL.